The 11 T cell receptor beta chains in this list originate from one sample, sequenced in a study of human T cells and chemical hapten exposure. TCRdb re-called the RACE reads with MiXCR, one entry per CDR3 protein. In the table there are about 120,000 distinct CDR3 sequences, about 13% of which are singletons. Time point meaning: pre-sensitization, week 0. Noted treatment: therapeutic diphenylcyclopropenone sensitization with weekly scalp DPC. The sequences come from whole blood, collected in connection with sensitization to the hapten diphenylcyclopropenone (DPC). The receptors originated from a woman in her late teens or twenties with alopecia areata. Some clones in this sample may be carry-over from other donors' samples.

This clonotype was detected a few times. The chain combines TRBV9 with TRBJ2-7, with TRBD2 matching 7 bases. Trimming took 0 bases from V and 2 from J; bases not matched to a gene: 8. The CDR3 totals 16 residues. Per germline, CDR1 SGDLS and CDR2 YYNGEE. The CDR3 DNA reads TGTGCCAGCAGCGTAGCCGATGCCCGGGGGGCCTACGAGCAGTACTTC. As protein: CASSVADARGAYEQYF.

The V gene is TRBV18, the J gene TRBJ1-3; D is undetermined. The CDR3 is 19 amino acids. With 5 bases removed from V and 0 bases from J, the gap between germline ends came to 23 bases. CDR1 KGHSH and CDR2 LQKENI come from the germline V gene. The CDR3 region is CASSWTTKAFSSSGNTIYF. CDR3 DNA sequence: TGTGCCAGCTCATGGACCACCAAAGCTTTCTCCAGCTCTGGAAACACCATATATTTT.

This clonotype was counted many times. V gene TRBV6-1 combines with J gene TRBJ2-3; 7 bases line up with TRBD2. Germline V lookup: CDR1 MNHNS, CDR2 SASEGT. V was pared by 7 bases and J by 2 bases, with 15 bases of the junction left unmatched. CDR3 length: 17 residues. The CDR3 spells CASNLHTRRGYTDTQYF. The CDR3 DNA follows: TGTGCCAGCAACCTTCACACGAGGCGGGGGTACACAGATACGCAGTATTTT.

At least ten counts were recorded for this clonotype. The CDR3 nucleotides are TGTGCCAGCAGCGTAGGGGGCAGCTTGAACACCGGGGAGCTGTTTTTT. Amino acid sequence: CASSVGGSLNTGELFF. The chain employs TRBV9 and TRBJ2-2; weak D call: TRBD1 (5 bases). Per germline, CDR1 SGDLS and CDR2 YYNGEE. The CDR3 extends over 16 amino acids. The V and J ends lost 0 bases and 1 base respectively, with 10 bases between them.

This clonotype has a count of ten or more. The CDR3 loop reads CASTHGETQYF. The CDR3 nucleotides are TGTGCCAGCACCCACGGGGAGACCCAGTACTTC. J is TRBJ2-5 and V is TRBV6-2 or TRBV6-3, with no clear D. In germline, CDR1 is MNHEY, CDR2 SVGEGT. The V and J ends lost 7 bases and 5 bases respectively, with 8 bases between them. The CDR3 spans 11 residues.

Many counts were recorded for this clonotype. The rearrangement joins TRBV7-6 to TRBJ2-7, with 7 positions matching TRBD2. CDR1 and CDR2 from the germline V gene are SGHVS and FNYEAQ. J lost 5 bases, V lost 1 base, and 5 bases had no gene match. The CDR3 is made up of 14 amino acids. CDR3 loop: CASSLERTSHEQYF. CDR3 in DNA: TGTGCCAGCAGCTTAGAGCGGACTAGTCACGAGCAGTACTTC. Looking up the rest from reference TRBV7-6 and TRBJ2-7 gives the full variable domain: GAGVSQSPRYKVTKRGQDVALRCDPISGHVSLYWYRQALGQGPEFLTYFNYEAQQDKSGLPNDRFSAERPEGSISTLTIQRTEQRDSAMYRCASSLERTSHEQYFGPGTRLTVT.

This clonotype was found many times. This rearrangement joins TRBV24-1 to TRBJ1-1, with TRBD1 matching 8 bases. The germline V gene has CDR1 KGHDR and CDR2 SFDVKD. The CDR3 has 17 amino acids. V lost 3 bases, J lost 0 bases, and 8 bases stayed unmatched. CDR3 region: CATSDPDRGDMNTEAFF. CDR3 in DNA: TGTGCCACCAGTGATCCAGACAGGGGAGACATGAACACTGAAGCTTTCTTT.

Ten or more counts support this clonotype. The V gene is TRBV6-2 or TRBV6-3, the J gene TRBJ1-5; D call uncertain. The V end lost 1 base, the J end lost 3 bases, and 10 bases lay between the germline ends. The CDR3 sequence is 15 residues long. Germline V gives CDR1 MNHEY, CDR2 SVGEGT. Here the CDR3 reads CASSYFQEFNQPQHF. For the CDR3, the DNA is TGTGCCAGCAGTTACTTTCAAGAGTTCAATCAGCCCCAGCATTTT.

Notes on this clonotype: Given a much more abundant clone one base away, this may be a read error. This chain connects TRBV3-1 to TRBJ1-4, with TRBD1 as a possible D gene (5 bases). This CDR3 spans 15 amino acids. The germline V gene has CDR1 LGHDT and CDR2 YNNKEL (reference sequence). The CDR3 coding sequence is TGTGTCAGCAGCCAAGAGGGGTCAACTAATGAAAAACTGTTTTTT. This codes for CVSSQEGSTNEKLFF.

V usage is TRBV5-5 and J usage is TRBJ2-1, with 8 bases matching TRBD2. This CDR3 has 15 amino acids. Germline V lookup: CDR1 SGHKS, CDR2 YYEKEE (reference sequence). After removal of 3 bases from V and 4 bases from J, the junction contained 6 bases not matched to a gene. As DNA, the CDR3 is TGTGCCAGCAGCTCGGGACTAGAAAGGTACAATGAGCAGTTCTTC. Translating it yields CASSSGLERYNEQFF.

V is TRBV28 and J is TRBJ1-4; D unresolved. Germline assignment: CDR1 MDHEN and CDR2 SYDVKM. The CDR3 extends over 12 amino acids. V was pared by 3 bases and J by 6 bases, with 5 bases between. CDR3 bases: TGTGCCAGCAGTTTTGTGGATGAAAAACTGTTTTTT. It specifies CASSFVDEKLFF.